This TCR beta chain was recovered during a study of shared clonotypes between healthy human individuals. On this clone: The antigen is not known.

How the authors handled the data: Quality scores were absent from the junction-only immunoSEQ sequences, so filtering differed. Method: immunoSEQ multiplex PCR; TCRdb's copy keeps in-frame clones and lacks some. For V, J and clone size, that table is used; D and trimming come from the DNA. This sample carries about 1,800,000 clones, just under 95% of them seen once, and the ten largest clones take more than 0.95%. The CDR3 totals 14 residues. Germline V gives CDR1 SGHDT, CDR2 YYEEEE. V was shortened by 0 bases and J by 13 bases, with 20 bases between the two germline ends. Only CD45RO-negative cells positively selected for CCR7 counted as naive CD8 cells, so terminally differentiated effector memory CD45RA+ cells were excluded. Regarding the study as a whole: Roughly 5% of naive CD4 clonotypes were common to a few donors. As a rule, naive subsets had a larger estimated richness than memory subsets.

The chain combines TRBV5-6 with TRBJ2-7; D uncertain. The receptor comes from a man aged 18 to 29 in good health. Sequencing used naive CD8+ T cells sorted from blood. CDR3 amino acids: CASSLADYYSVVYF. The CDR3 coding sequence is TGTGCCAGCAGCTTGGCTGATTATTATTCTGTAGTCTACTTC.